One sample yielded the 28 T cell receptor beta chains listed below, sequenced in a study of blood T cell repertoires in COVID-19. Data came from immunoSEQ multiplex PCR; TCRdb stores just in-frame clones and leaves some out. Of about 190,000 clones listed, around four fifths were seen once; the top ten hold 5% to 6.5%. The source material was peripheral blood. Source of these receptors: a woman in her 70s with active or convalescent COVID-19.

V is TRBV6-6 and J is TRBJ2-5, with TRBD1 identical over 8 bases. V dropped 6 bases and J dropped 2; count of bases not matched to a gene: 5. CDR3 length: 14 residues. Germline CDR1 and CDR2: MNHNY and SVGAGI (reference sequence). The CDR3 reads CASRNGQGQETQYF. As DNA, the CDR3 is TGTGCCAGCAGAAACGGACAGGGTCAAGAGACCCAGTACTTC.

The CDR3 nucleotides are TGTGCCAGCAGATCGGACGGGGTTGAAAAACTGTTTTTT. This translates into CASRSDGVEKLFF. The chain is built from TRBV28 and TRBJ1-4; D remains unclear. The V and J ends lost 6 bases and 7 bases respectively, with 12 bases between them. Germline V lookup: CDR1 MDHEN, CDR2 SYDVKM. This CDR3 has 13 residues.

The CDR3 DNA reads TGTGCCAGCAGCCTCCAACAGGGGGTGGTCAGTGATACGCAGTATTTT. Translating it yields CASSLQQGVVSDTQYF. V gene TRBV11-2 combines with J gene TRBJ2-3, with TRBD1 matching over 8 bases. V lost 5 bases to trimming and J lost 6 bases; unmatched junction nucleotides: 13. The CDR3 is made up of 16 amino acids. CDR1 is SGHAT and CDR2 is FQNNGV in the germline V gene.

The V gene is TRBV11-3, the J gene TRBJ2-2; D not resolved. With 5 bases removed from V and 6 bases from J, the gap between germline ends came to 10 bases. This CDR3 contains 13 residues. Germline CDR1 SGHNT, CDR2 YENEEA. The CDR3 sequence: CASSRGPAGELFF. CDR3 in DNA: TGTGCCAGCAGCCGTGGGCCGGCCGGGGAGCTGTTTTTT.

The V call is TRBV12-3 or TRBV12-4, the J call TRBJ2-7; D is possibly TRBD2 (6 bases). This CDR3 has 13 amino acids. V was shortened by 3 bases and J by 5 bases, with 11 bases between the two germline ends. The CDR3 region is CASSLWGGNEQYF. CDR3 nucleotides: TGTGCCAGCAGTTTGTGGGGCGGGAACGAGCAGTACTTC.

In DNA form, the CDR3 reads TGCGCCAGCAGCTTGAATCGGGGGAACACTGAAGCTTTCTTT. Translating gives CASSLNRGNTEAFF. The chain links TRBV5-1 to TRBJ1-1; D call uncertain. V lost 1 base and J lost 1, with 8 bases in between. This CDR3 has 14 residues. CDR1 is SGHRS and CDR2 is YFSETQ in the germline V gene.

The DNA of the CDR3 is TGTGCCAGTTCTCCCGGGACAGGGAGATTCATGAACACTGAAGCTTTCTTT. The encoded protein is CASSPGTGRFMNTEAFF. The gene calls are TRBV19 and TRBJ1-1, with 9 nucleotides matching TRBD1. In germline, CDR1 is LNHDA, CDR2 SQIVND (reference sequence). This CDR3 comprises 17 residues. J lost 0 bases, V lost 8 bases, and 13 bases had no gene match.

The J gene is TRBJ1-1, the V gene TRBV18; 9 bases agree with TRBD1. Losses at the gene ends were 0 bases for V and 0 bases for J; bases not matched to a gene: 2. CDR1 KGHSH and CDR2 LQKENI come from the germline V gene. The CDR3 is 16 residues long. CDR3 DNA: TGTGCCAGCTCACCACCGGGACAGGGTTTGAACACTGAAGCTTTCTTT. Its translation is CASSPPGQGLNTEAFF. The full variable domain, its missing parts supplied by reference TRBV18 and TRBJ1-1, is NAGVMQNPRHLVRRRGQEARLRCSPMKGHSHVYWYRQLPEEGLKFMVYLQKENIIDESGMPKERFSAEFPKEGPSILRIQQVVRGDSAAYFCASSPPGQGLNTEAFFGQGTRLTVV.

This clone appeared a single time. As DNA, the CDR3 is TGTGCCAGCAGCCAAGACAAGGGGCCGGACACTCGAAATGAAAAACTGTTTTTT. Amino acid sequence: CASSQDKGPDTRNEKLFF. The chain recombines TRBV14 with TRBJ1-4; D is possibly TRBD1 (5 bases). Trimming stripped 0 bases from V and 5 bases from J, with 19 bases between. The CDR3 length is 18 residues. CDR1 is SGHDN and CDR2 is FVKESK in the germline V gene.

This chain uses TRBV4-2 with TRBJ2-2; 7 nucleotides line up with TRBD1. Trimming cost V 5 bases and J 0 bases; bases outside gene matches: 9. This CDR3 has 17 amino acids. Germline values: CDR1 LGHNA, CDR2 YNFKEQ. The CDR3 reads CASSTRDRPANTGELFF. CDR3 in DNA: TGTGCCAGCAGCACTCGGGACAGACCCGCGAACACCGGGGAGCTGTTTTTT.

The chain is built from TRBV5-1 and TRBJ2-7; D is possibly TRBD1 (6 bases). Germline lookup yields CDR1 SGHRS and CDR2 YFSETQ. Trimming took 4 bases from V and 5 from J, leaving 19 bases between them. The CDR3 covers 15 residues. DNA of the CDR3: TGCGCCAGCAGCCCTACAGTCAGGGGTGAAAACGAGCAGTACTTC. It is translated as CASSPTVRGENEQYF.

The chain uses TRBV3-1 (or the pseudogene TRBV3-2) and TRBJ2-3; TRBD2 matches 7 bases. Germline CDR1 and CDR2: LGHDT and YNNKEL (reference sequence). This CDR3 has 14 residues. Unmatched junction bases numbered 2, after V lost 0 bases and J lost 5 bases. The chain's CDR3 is CASSQEGRGDTQYF. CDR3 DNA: TGTGCCAGCAGCCAAGAGGGGAGGGGAGATACGCAGTATTTT.

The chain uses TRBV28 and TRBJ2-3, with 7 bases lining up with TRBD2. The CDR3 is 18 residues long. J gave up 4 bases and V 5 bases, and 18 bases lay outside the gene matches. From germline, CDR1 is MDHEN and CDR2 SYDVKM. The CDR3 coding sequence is TGTGCCAGCAGTCAACTCTCGGTGGTCGGGGGGAGGTCAGATACGCAGTATTTT. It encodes CASSQLSVVGGRSDTQYF. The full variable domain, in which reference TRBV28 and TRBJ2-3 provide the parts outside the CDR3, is DVKVTQSSRYLVKRTGEKVFLECVQDMDHENMFWYRQDPGLGLRLIYFSYDVKMKEKGDIPEGYSVSREKKERFSLILESASTNQTSMYLCASSQLSVVGGRSDTQYFGPGTRLTVL.

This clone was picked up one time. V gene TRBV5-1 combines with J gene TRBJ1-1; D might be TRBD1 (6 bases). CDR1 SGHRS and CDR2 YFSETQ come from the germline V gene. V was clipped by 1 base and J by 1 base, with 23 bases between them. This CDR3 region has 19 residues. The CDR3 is CASSLIWEGEYVWNTEAFF. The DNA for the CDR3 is TGCGCCAGCAGCTTGATCTGGGAGGGGGAGTATGTATGGAACACTGAAGCTTTCTTT.

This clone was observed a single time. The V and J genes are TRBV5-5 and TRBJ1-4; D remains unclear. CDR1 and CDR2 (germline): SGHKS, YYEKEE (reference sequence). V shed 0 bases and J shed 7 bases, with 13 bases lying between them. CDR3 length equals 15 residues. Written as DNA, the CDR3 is TGTGCCAGCAGCTTGGCTTCGAGGCCTACTGAAAAACTGTTTTTT. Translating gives CASSLASRPTEKLFF.

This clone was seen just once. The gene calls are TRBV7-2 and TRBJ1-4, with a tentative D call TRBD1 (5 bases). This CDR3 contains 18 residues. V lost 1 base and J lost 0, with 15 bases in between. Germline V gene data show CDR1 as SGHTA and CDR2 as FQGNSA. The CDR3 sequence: CASSLVQGNIPTNEKLFF. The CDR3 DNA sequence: TGTGCCAGCAGCTTAGTCCAGGGCAACATTCCAACTAATGAAAAACTGTTTTTT.

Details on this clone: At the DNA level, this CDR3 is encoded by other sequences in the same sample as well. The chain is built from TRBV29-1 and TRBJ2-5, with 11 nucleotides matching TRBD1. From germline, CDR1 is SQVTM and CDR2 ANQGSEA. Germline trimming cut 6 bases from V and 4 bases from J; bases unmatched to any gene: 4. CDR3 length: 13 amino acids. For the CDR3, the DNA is TGCAGCGTCGGCGGGACAGGGGGAGAGACCCAGTACTTC. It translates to CSVGGTGGETQYF.

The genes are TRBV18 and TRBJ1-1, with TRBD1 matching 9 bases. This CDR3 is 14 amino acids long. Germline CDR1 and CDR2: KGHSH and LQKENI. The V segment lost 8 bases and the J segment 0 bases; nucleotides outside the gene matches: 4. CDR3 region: CASGQGNLNTEAFF. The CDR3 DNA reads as TGTGCCAGCGGACAGGGGAACTTGAACACTGAAGCTTTCTTT.

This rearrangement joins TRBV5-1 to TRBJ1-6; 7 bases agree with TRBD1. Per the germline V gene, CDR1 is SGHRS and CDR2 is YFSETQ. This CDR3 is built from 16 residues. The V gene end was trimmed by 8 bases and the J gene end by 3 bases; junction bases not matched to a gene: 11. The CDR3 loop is CASPRGTEFYNSPLHF. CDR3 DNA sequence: TGCGCCAGTCCGAGGGGGACAGAGTTCTATAATTCACCCCTCCACTTT.

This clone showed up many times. CDR3 sequence (DNA): TGTGCCACCAGCAGAGATAAGCGGTACGAGCAGTACTTC. Protein: CATSRDKRYEQYF. This sequence joins TRBV15 and TRBJ2-7; D is possibly TRBD2 (5 bases). V lost 0 bases and J 4 bases, leaving 7 bases between the germline ends. Per germline, CDR1 LNHNV and CDR2 YYDKDF (reference sequence). The CDR3 spans 13 residues.

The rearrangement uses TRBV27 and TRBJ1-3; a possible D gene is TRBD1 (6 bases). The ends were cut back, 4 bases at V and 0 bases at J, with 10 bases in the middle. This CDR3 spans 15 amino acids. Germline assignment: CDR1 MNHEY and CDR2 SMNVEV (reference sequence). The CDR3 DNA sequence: TGTGCCAGCAGTTGGGAGGGGGGCTCTGGAAACACCATATATTTT. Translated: CASSWEGGSGNTIYF.

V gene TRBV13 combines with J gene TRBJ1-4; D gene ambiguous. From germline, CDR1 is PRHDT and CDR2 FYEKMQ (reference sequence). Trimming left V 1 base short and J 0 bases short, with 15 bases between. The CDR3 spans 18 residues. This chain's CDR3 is CASSLVQAPPATNEKLFF. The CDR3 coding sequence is TGTGCCAGCAGCTTAGTGCAGGCGCCTCCTGCAACTAATGAAAAACTGTTTTTT.

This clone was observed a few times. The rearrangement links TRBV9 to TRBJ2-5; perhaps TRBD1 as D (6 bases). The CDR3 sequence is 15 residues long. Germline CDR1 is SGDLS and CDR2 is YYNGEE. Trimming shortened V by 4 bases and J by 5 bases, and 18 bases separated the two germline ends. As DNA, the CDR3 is TGTGCCAGCAGCCCCCGGACAGCGGAGGTCGAGACCCAGTACTTC. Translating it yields CASSPRTAEVETQYF.

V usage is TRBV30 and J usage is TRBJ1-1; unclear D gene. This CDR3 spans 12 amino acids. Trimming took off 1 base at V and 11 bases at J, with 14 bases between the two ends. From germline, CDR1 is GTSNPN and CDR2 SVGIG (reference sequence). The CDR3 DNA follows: TGTGCCTGGAGTGCCACCCGAGACGGGGCTTTCTTT. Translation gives CAWSATRDGAFF.

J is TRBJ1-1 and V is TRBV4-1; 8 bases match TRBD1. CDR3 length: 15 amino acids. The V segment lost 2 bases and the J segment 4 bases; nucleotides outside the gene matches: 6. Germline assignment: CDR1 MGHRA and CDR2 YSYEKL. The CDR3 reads CASSQFFTGGTEAFF. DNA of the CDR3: TGCGCCAGCAGCCAATTCTTCACAGGGGGCACTGAAGCTTTCTTT.

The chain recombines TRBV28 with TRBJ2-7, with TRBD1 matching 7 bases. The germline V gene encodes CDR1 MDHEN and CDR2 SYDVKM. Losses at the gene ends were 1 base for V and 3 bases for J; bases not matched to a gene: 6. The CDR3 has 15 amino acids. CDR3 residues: CASSLFVGQFYEQYF. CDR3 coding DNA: TGTGCCAGCAGTTTATTCGTGGGACAGTTCTACGAGCAGTACTTC.

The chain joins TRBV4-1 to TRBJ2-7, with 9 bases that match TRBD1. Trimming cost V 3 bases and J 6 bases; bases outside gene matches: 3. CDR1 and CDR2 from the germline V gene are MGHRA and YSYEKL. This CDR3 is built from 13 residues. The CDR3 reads CASSQGQGGEQYF. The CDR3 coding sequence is TGCGCCAGCAGCCAGGGACAGGGTGGCGAGCAGTACTTC.

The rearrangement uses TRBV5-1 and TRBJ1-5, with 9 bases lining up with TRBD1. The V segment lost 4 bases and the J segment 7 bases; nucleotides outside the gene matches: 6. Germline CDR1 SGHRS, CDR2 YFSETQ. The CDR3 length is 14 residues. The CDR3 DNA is TGCGCCAGCAGCCTACAGGGGGCGGGGCAGCCCCAGCATTTT. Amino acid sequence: CASSLQGAGQPQHF.